The present entry profiles one T cell receptor beta chain with its context. These data belong to a study of blood T cell dynamics during melanoma immunotherapy. Study as a whole: First-line therapy was either pembrolizumab or nivolumab with ipilimumab for metastatic melanoma.

Time point of the sample: pre-treatment baseline. One draw preceded checkpoint blockade; another followed its first cycle at week 3. Each bulk PBMC sample had roughly 400 ng DNA loaded. The method was immunoSEQ multiplex PCR; TCRdb's version includes in-frame clones alone and lacks a portion of them. The top ten hold about 14% of the sample, which has 3,500 to 5,000 clones, roughly 80% seen once. Trimming stripped 0 bases from V and 8 bases from J, with 19 bases between. CDR3 length: 16 residues. Germline values: CDR1 MNHEY, CDR2 SVGAGI. Here the sequenced sample was blood, taken from a patient treated with checkpoint blockade. This TCR derives from a human donor with melanoma. The chain couples TRBV6-5 to TRBJ1-1; perhaps TRBD1 as D (6 bases). CDR3 region: CASSYSIPFGGSEAFF. The CDR3, as DNA: TGTGCCAGCAGTTACTCGATTCCCTTCGGGGGCTCGGAAGCTTTCTTT.